The next 19 T cell receptor beta chains were all read from a single sample in a study of brain metastases from non-small cell lung cancer. TCRdb keeps only in-frame clones here, not all; method: immunoSEQ multiplex PCR. The sample lists several thousand clones, around 85% occurring once. Specimen: primary lung tumor tissue. These receptors all stem from a donor over 35 with non-small cell lung cancer.

This chain joins TRBV7-2 and TRBJ1-1, with 12 bases aligning to TRBD1. Trimming took 4 bases from V and 3 from J; bases not matched to a gene: 6. The CDR3 sequence is 16 residues long. Germline V gene data show CDR1 as SGHTA and CDR2 as FQGNSA. CDR3 bases: TGTGCCAGCAGCTCAACCGGGACAGGGGGCTACACTGAAGCTTTCTTT. This sequence encodes CASSSTGTGGYTEAFF. Drawing the rest from reference TRBV7-2 and TRBJ1-1, the complete variable domain is GAGVSQSPSNKVTEKGKDVELRCDPISGHTALYWYRQSLGQGLEFLIYFQGNSAPDKSGLPSDRFSAERTGGSVSTLTIQRTQQEDSAVYLCASSSTGTGGYTEAFFGQGTRLTVV.

The chain couples TRBV6-4 to TRBJ1-1; D unclear. Per the germline V gene, CDR1 is MRHNA and CDR2 is SNTAGT. Trimming shortened V by 0 bases and J by 6 bases, and 11 bases separated the two germline ends. The CDR3 runs 14 residues. CDR3 sequence: CASSDSADGAEAFF. DNA for the CDR3: TGTGCCAGCAGTGACTCGGCCGACGGCGCTGAAGCTTTCTTT.

This clone was counted only a few times. The V gene is TRBV5-1, the J gene TRBJ1-2; D might be TRBD1 (6 bases). The CDR3 has 16 residues. V dropped 3 bases and J dropped 7 bases, with 22 bases sitting between them. CDR1 SGHRS and CDR2 YFSETQ come from the germline V gene. CDR3 loop: CASSSGVGQGKPGYTF. As DNA, the CDR3 is TGCGCCAGCAGCTCAGGGGTGGGGCAGGGAAAACCTGGCTACACCTTC. Drawing the rest from reference TRBV5-1 and TRBJ1-2, the complete variable domain is KAGVTQTPRYLIKTRGQQVTLSCSPISGHRSVSWYQQTPGQGLQFLFEYFSETQRNKGNFPGRFSGRQFSNSRSEMNVSTLELGDSALYLCASSSGVGQGKPGYTFGSGTRLTVV.

This CDR3 is CASSPSTVEGYTF. In nucleotides, the CDR3 is TGTGCCAGCTCACCATCCACGGTAGAGGGCTACACCTTC. J is TRBJ1-2 and V is TRBV18; the D is unclear. Germline V CDR1 and CDR2: KGHSH, LQKENI. The length of the CDR3 is 13 residues. V was trimmed by 2 bases and J by 8 bases, leaving 12 bases between them.

The DNA for the CDR3 is TGTGCCAGTAGTATCAGAGCAGGGGGGTTTGGCAATCAGCCCCAGCATTTT. Protein: CASSIRAGGFGNQPQHF. This chain links TRBV19 with TRBJ1-5, with TRBD1 matching 7 bases. This CDR3 has 17 residues. In germline, CDR1 is LNHDA, CDR2 SQIVND (reference sequence). The junction had 10 bases not matched to a gene; V was cut back by 3 bases and J by 2 bases.

This clone was recorded a few times. The J gene is TRBJ1-1, the V gene TRBV18; no definite D call. Germline V lookup: CDR1 KGHSH, CDR2 LQKENI. This CDR3 has 15 residues. Trimming took 1 base from V and 1 from J, leaving 10 bases between them. In nucleotides, the CDR3 is TGTGCCAGCTCACCACGGGCGGCAGCGAACACTGAAGCTTTCTTT. It encodes CASSPRAAANTEAFF.

This clone has only one observation. V usage is TRBV5-1 and J usage is TRBJ1-3, with D unresolved. The germline V and J ends were trimmed by 0 bases and 0 bases, with 16 bases remaining between them. The CDR3 extends over 18 amino acids. The germline V gene has CDR1 SGHRS and CDR2 YFSETQ. In DNA form, the CDR3 reads TGCGCCAGCAGCTTGGCCAGTGGCCCGTCTAGCTCTGGAAACACCATATATTTT. Translation gives CASSLASGPSSSGNTIYF.

The chain is built from TRBV30 and TRBJ1-4, with D unclear. Trimming cost V 3 bases and J 0 bases, with 8 bases left between them. Germline V lookup: CDR1 GTSNPN, CDR2 SVGIG (reference sequence). The CDR3 totals 14 residues. The CDR3 DNA reads TGTGCCTGGAGGGCCCCACCAACTAATGAAAAACTGTTTTTT. It translates to CAWRAPPTNEKLFF.

V is TRBV10-2 and J is TRBJ2-7; 8 nucleotides match TRBD1. J gave up 2 bases and V 1 base, and 4 bases lay outside the gene matches. CDR1 is WSHSY, CDR2 SAAADI, per germline. CDR3 length equals 15 residues. The CDR3 region has the DNA TGCGCCAGCAGTGAGTTGAACAGGGGGACCTACGAGCAGTACTTC. It encodes CASSELNRGTYEQYF.

As for this clone: Since a much larger clone is just one base distant, this may be a read error. The rearrangement uses TRBV4-1 and TRBJ1-6; no firm D call. Trimming shortened V by 1 base and J by 13 bases, and 23 bases separated the two germline ends. The CDR3 has 17 residues. Looked up from germline, CDR1 is MGHRA and CDR2 is YSYEKL. CDR3 loop: CASSQGNGRLDLNPLHF. The DNA for the CDR3 is TGCGCCAGCAGCCAAGGGAATGGCAGACTAGATTTGAATCCCCTCCACTTT.

The V and J genes are TRBV18 and TRBJ2-5; no firm D call. The CDR3 contains 13 residues. CDR1 and CDR2 (germline): KGHSH, LQKENI. V was clipped by 0 bases and J by 4 bases, with 6 bases between them. CDR3 residues: CASSPPETETQYF. CDR3 DNA: TGTGCCAGCTCACCACCGGAGACAGAGACCCAGTACTTC.

The V gene is TRBV19, the J gene TRBJ1-2, with 8 bases lining up with TRBD1. Per germline, CDR1 LNHDA and CDR2 SQIVND (reference sequence). This CDR3 is built from 15 residues. V shed 5 bases and J 2 bases; nucleotides not matched to a gene: 7. In DNA form, the CDR3 reads TGTGCCAGTAGTTTAAACAGGGGGTACAACTATGGCTACACCTTC. Translation gives CASSLNRGYNYGYTF.

This clone has only a few counts. The chain combines TRBV6-5 with TRBJ1-2; D is unclear. CDR1 and CDR2 (germline): MNHEY, SVGAGI. This CDR3 is 12 amino acids long. Trimming removed 0 bases from V and 8 bases from J, with 7 bases in between. CDR3 DNA sequence: TGTGCCAGCAGTTACTCGAGGGAGGGCTACACCTTC. It yields the protein CASSYSREGYTF.

The chain is built from TRBV2 and TRBJ2-5, with TRBD1 as a possible D gene (6 bases). The CDR3 has 15 residues. V lost 6 bases to trimming and J lost 1 base, with 15 bases between them. Germline V gene sequence: CDR1 SNHLY, CDR2 FYNNEI. In DNA, the CDR3 is TGTGCCAGCAGCAGCCCACAGGGTGCCCAAGAGACCCAGTACTTC. Protein: CASSSPQGAQETQYF.

The V gene is TRBV6-5, the J gene TRBJ1-6; D is uncertain. V lost 6 bases and J 3 bases, leaving 6 bases between the germline ends. The CDR3 is made up of 13 amino acids. Germline lookup yields CDR1 MNHEY and CDR2 SVGAGI. CDR3 amino acids: CASRRDYNSPLHF. The CDR3 DNA reads TGTGCCAGCAGACGGGACTATAATTCACCCCTCCACTTT.

V gene TRBV3-1 (or the pseudogene TRBV3-2) combines with J gene TRBJ1-1; D is perhaps TRBD1 (5 bases). The CDR3 has 14 amino acids. Trimming cost V 3 bases and J 1 base, with 9 bases left between them. CDR1 and CDR2 (germline): LGHDT, YNNKEL (reference sequence). The CDR3 sequence is CASSQLDRNTEAFF. For the CDR3, the DNA is TGTGCCAGCAGCCAGTTAGACAGGAACACTGAAGCTTTCTTT.

The CDR3 loop is CASSRSSGGAYNEQFF. As DNA, the CDR3 is TGTGCCAGCAGTCGTTCTAGCGGGGGCGCTTACAATGAGCAGTTCTTC. V is TRBV3-1 (or the pseudogene TRBV3-2) and J is TRBJ2-1, with 10 bases matching TRBD2. V dropped 6 bases and J dropped 4; count of bases not matched to a gene: 9. This CDR3 contains 16 residues. Germline V gene data show CDR1 as LGHDT and CDR2 as YNNKEL (reference sequence).

The chain has TRBV27 and TRBJ1-6; the D is unclear. The CDR3 loop spans 13 amino acids. CDR1 is MNHEY and CDR2 is SMNVEV in the germline V gene (reference sequence). Trimming removed 8 bases from V and 7 bases from J, with 12 bases in between. The CDR3 sequence: CASGVSENSPLHF. For the CDR3, the DNA is TGTGCCAGCGGCGTCTCTGAGAATTCACCCCTCCACTTT.

V gene TRBV2 combines with J gene TRBJ1-1; D gene ambiguous. The germline V and J ends were trimmed by 4 bases and 1 base, with 7 bases remaining between them. The CDR3 consists of 13 residues. Germline CDR1 SNHLY, CDR2 FYNNEI. The CDR3 bases are TGTGCCAGCAGTGTGGCCCCGAACACTGAAGCTTTCTTT. Protein product: CASSVAPNTEAFF.